This T cell receptor (beta chain) was documented in a study of identical twins. Overall study findings and caveats: Insertions ran lower in abundant cord blood beta clonotypes, though not in memory repertoires. Partial confounding of zero-insertion analyses by invariant MAIT and iNKT cells was possible.

From the 5' RACE reads, TCRdb called clonotypes with MiXCR, one entry per CDR3 protein. The profile covers fewer than 250,000 distinct CDR3 sequences, with 5.5% to 8% appearing a single time and 3.6% taken by the ten largest. This clonotype has just a few counts. Its antigen is still unknown. The same data also went into a second study, on yellow fever vaccine responses in identical twins.

The receptor was derived from a woman aged 18-29 years in good health. Sequencing was done on a sample of memory (CD45RO+) T cells sorted from blood.

CDR3 region: CASSLEWNKYNEQFF. CDR3 DNA sequence: TGTGCCAGCAGTTTAGAGTGGAACAAATACAATGAGCAGTTCTTC. The chain recombines TRBV28 with TRBJ2-1; D remains unclear. Trimming stripped 2 bases from V and 4 bases from J, with 12 bases between. Germline CDR1 MDHEN, CDR2 SYDVKM. The CDR3 contains 15 residues.